This T cell receptor beta chain was identified in a study of PD-1 blockade in classical Hodgkin lymphoma. V was clipped by 3 bases and J by 5 bases; unmatched bases: 8. Germline CDR1 reads SGDLS; CDR2 reads YYNGEE. The CDR3 totals 16 residues. As regards this clone: Its antigen is unknown.

Only in-frame clones appear in the TCRdb table, and some are missing; sequencing was by immunoSEQ multiplex PCR. The table shows tens of thousands of clones, with roughly 88% occurring only once. Study results and limitations: Relapsed/refractory patients reportedly had the lowest baseline TCR diversity, below newly diagnosed patients, who were below healthy donors.

Specified time point: newly diagnosed, previously untreated cHL patient sample. For comparison, PBMCs from newly diagnosed, untreated classical Hodgkin lymphoma were used. The chain carries TRBV9 and TRBJ2-2, with 9 nucleotides matching TRBD2. Sequenced material: peripheral blood mononuclear cells (PBMCs). This clonotype originated in a human donor with classical Hodgkin lymphoma. CDR3 amino acids: CASSAVRSGRTGELFF. Written as DNA, the CDR3 is TGTGCCAGCAGCGCAGTTCGAAGCGGGAGGACCGGGGAGCTGTTTTTT.